These 18 T cell receptor beta chains originate from one sample sequenced in a study of cytomegalovirus exposure and HLA in healthy donors (dated by TCRdb to the late 2010s). The library was produced with the immunoSEQ multiplex PCR assay. TCRdb limited this immuneACCESS table to in-frame rearrangements with V and J called. A share of clones is missing; checked studies link under half to unresolved V genes, and the rest is unexplained. The sample table shows some 110,000 clones, and 86% are seen once. The ten largest clones capture approximately 4.9% of the sample. The source material was PBMCs. The receptors derive from a man between 18 and 29 years old in good health and CMV-seronegative.

The rearrangement joins TRBV29-1 to TRBJ2-3; D uncertain. CDR1 is SQVTM and CDR2 is ANQGSEA in the germline V gene. This CDR3 has 12 residues. V was pared by 0 bases and J by 6 bases, with 7 bases between. The CDR3 loop reads CSVEDRRDTQYF. The CDR3 DNA reads as TGCAGCGTTGAAGATCGGCGGGATACGCAGTATTTT.

This rearrangement joins TRBV5-4 to TRBJ2-1, with 11 bases that match TRBD2. CDR1 is SGHNT, CDR2 YYREEE, per germline (reference sequence). With 5 bases clipped from V and 8 bases from J, the junction kept 12 bases outside the gene matches. This CDR3 region has 16 residues. The chain's CDR3 is CASRASSGGAWDEQFF. CDR3 coding DNA: TGTGCCAGCAGGGCGAGTAGCGGGGGGGCCTGGGATGAGCAGTTCTTC.

This clone has more than one count but fewer than ten. The V call is TRBV6-1, the J call TRBJ1-2; D possibly corresponds to TRBD1 (5 bases). The germline CDR1 and CDR2 sequences are MNHNS and SASEGT. V lost 3 bases and J 6 bases, leaving 11 bases between the germline ends. The length of the CDR3 is 13 residues. The CDR3 DNA reads TGTGCCAGCAGTGATGGCAGGGAAGATGGCTACACCTTC. Amino acid sequence: CASSDGREDGYTF.

This clone has only one observation. The rearrangement links TRBV19 to TRBJ2-7; 8 bases align to TRBD1. Germline values: CDR1 LNHDA, CDR2 SQIVND (reference sequence). Trimming cost V 7 bases and J 5 bases; bases outside gene matches: 7. The CDR3 loop spans 13 amino acids. Here the CDR3 reads CASNSRGRDEQYF. In DNA, the CDR3 is TGTGCCAGTAACAGCAGGGGGCGCGACGAGCAGTACTTC.

The chain recombines TRBV6-5 with TRBJ2-1; 9 bases are shared with TRBD2. Germline V gene data show CDR1 as MNHEY and CDR2 as SVGAGI. CDR3 length: 15 residues. The V gene end was trimmed by 7 bases and the J gene end by 1 base; junction bases not matched to a gene: 5. CDR3 bases: TGTGCCAGCAAAGCCGCGGGAGGGTCCTACAATGAGCAGTTCTTC. Translated, it gives CASKAAGGSYNEQFF.

This chain joins TRBV5-4 and TRBJ2-5, with D perhaps matching TRBD1 (5 bases). The CDR3 is 13 amino acids. V lost 4 bases, J lost 5 bases, and 12 bases lay in between. Germline V CDR1 and CDR2: SGHNT, YYREEE (reference sequence). The CDR3 DNA is TGTGCCAGCAGCGTCAGGGTTGGGGAGACCCAGTACTTC. Its translation is CASSVRVGETQYF.

The chain carries TRBV19 and TRBJ1-1; D possibly corresponds to TRBD1 (5 bases). This CDR3 comprises 13 residues. Germline-derived CDR1 and CDR2 are LNHDA and SQIVND (reference sequence). V shed 4 bases and J shed 6 bases, with 12 bases lying between them. CDR3 sequence reads: CASSTKQGAEAFF. In DNA, the CDR3 is TGTGCCAGTAGTACCAAGCAGGGTGCTGAAGCTTTCTTT.

This clone has only one observation. The chain is built from TRBV11-2 and TRBJ1-2; D is unclear. The length of the CDR3 is 14 residues. Trimming removed 4 bases from V and 5 bases from J, with 14 bases in between. From germline, CDR1 is SGHAT and CDR2 FQNNGV. The CDR3 region is CASSSGAAAYGYTF. The CDR3 DNA reads TGTGCCAGCAGCTCCGGCGCGGCAGCTTATGGCTACACCTTC.

CDR3 nucleotides: TGTGCCAGCAGCTTCCGCGGAGGGACCACCTACAATGAGCAGTTCTTC. This encodes CASSFRGGTTYNEQFF. The chain links TRBV7-6 to TRBJ2-1; D perhaps matches TRBD2 (6 bases). V dropped 3 bases and J dropped 2 bases, with 14 bases sitting between them. Germline V gene lookup returns CDR1 SGHVS and CDR2 FNYEAQ. The length of the CDR3 is 16 residues. Looking up the rest from reference TRBV7-6 and TRBJ2-1 gives the full variable domain: GAGVSQSPRYKVTKRGQDVALRCDPISGHVSLYWYRQALGQGPEFLTYFNYEAQQDKSGLPNDRFSAERPEGSISTLTIQRTEQRDSAMYRCASSFRGGTTYNEQFFGPGTRLTVL.

The gene calls are TRBV30 and TRBJ1-2; 9 nucleotides line up with TRBD1. The CDR3 consists of 12 residues. The trim removed 0 bases at V and 12 bases at J, leaving 5 bases unmatched. In germline, CDR1 is GTSNPN, CDR2 SVGIG (reference sequence). The CDR3 loop reads CAWSVQGALHTF. The CDR3 nucleotides read TGTGCCTGGAGTGTACAGGGGGCGTTACACACCTTC.

The chain couples TRBV18 to TRBJ1-2, with 10 bases aligning to TRBD1. Germline lookup yields CDR1 KGHSH and CDR2 LQKENI. The junction had 9 bases not matched to a gene; V was cut back by 0 bases and J by 8 bases. CDR3 length: 16 residues. The CDR3 reads CASSPPTGGFRNGYTF. The CDR3 DNA reads as TGTGCCAGCTCACCACCGACAGGGGGCTTTCGTAACGGCTACACCTTC.

The V call is TRBV5-1, the J call TRBJ1-1; TRBD1 agrees at 7 bases. Looked up from germline, CDR1 is SGHRS and CDR2 is YFSETQ. The CDR3 is made up of 13 amino acids. After removal of 2 bases from V and 4 bases from J, the junction contained 2 bases not matched to a gene. The DNA for the CDR3 is TGCGCCAGCAGCTTTCAGGGGGTCACTGAAGCTTTCTTT. It encodes CASSFQGVTEAFF.

The chain combines TRBV7-8 with TRBJ2-7; 12 nucleotides align to TRBD2. Germline V gives CDR1 SGHVS, CDR2 FQNEAQ. The V gene end was trimmed by 6 bases and the J gene end by 2 bases; junction bases not matched to a gene: 5. The CDR3 is 15 amino acids. DNA of the CDR3: TGTGCCAGCAGTAAGACTAGCGGGGGTACCTACGAGCAGTACTTC. It codes for CASSKTSGGTYEQYF.

A note on this clone: Other DNA sequences from this sample encode an identical CDR3 as well. The chain carries TRBV5-4 and TRBJ2-7; TRBD1 matches 8 bases. Trimming cost V 4 bases and J 3 bases; bases outside gene matches: 6. Germline-derived CDR1 and CDR2 are SGHNT and YYREEE (reference sequence). CDR3 size: 14 residues. CDR3 nucleotide sequence: TGTGCCAGCAGCATCGGACAGGGCGGCTACGAGCAGTACTTC. Protein product: CASSIGQGGYEQYF.

CDR3 residues: CSVDPGGEKLFF. The CDR3, as DNA: TGCAGCGTTGACCCGGGGGGAGAAAAACTGTTTTTT. V usage is TRBV29-1 and J usage is TRBJ1-4, with D tentatively TRBD1 (5 bases). CDR1 and CDR2 from the germline V gene are SQVTM and ANQGSEA. Trimming took 3 bases from V and 8 from J, leaving 10 bases between them. The CDR3 has 12 residues.

This chain links TRBV7-9 with TRBJ2-5; 7 nucleotides match TRBD2. CDR1 is SEHNR and CDR2 is FQNEAQ in the germline V gene (reference sequence). The CDR3 sequence is 13 residues long. The J segment lost 5 bases and the V segment lost 0 bases, leaving 0 bases of the junction unmatched. CDR3 sequence (DNA): TGTGCCAGCAGCTTAGCGGGAGGGGAGACCCAGTACTTC. This codes for CASSLAGGETQYF.

The J gene is TRBJ2-7, the V gene TRBV30, with TRBD1 as a possible D gene (6 bases). This CDR3 has 14 residues. Germline CDR1 and CDR2: GTSNPN and SVGIG (reference sequence). Trimming removed 3 bases at V and 4 bases at J, with 16 bases between. The CDR3 DNA reads TGTGCCTGGAGCCCGCGGACAGTTAGGTACGAGCAGTACTTC. Translation: CAWSPRTVRYEQYF.

This chain links TRBV30 with TRBJ1-2; 10 bases agree with TRBD1. The V segment lost 0 bases and the J segment 4 bases; nucleotides outside the gene matches: 11. This CDR3 spans 17 amino acids. Per germline, CDR1 GTSNPN and CDR2 SVGIG (reference sequence). This CDR3 reads CAWSVQRTGGWSYGYTF. CDR3 coding DNA: TGTGCCTGGAGTGTACAGAGGACAGGGGGATGGAGCTATGGCTACACCTTC.